This passage covers 14 T cell receptor beta chains from one sample sequenced in a study of blood T cell repertoires in COVID-19. Some clones are missing from TCRdb's copy, which holds only in-frame ones; the method was immunoSEQ multiplex PCR. The repertoire has some 120,000 clones, around four fifths of them found once; the top ten carry more than 5%. Material for sequencing was peripheral blood. The origin of the receptors is a man older than 75 with active or convalescent COVID-19.

The CDR3 is CASSQGRQGDHYGYTF. The CDR3 bases are TGTGCCAGCAGCCAAGGTAGACAGGGAGACCACTATGGCTACACCTTC. The rearrangement joins TRBV4-2 to TRBJ1-2; 7 bases match TRBD1. The CDR3 spans 16 residues. Germline CDR1 is LGHNA and CDR2 is YNFKEQ. After removal of 1 base from V and 3 bases from J, the junction contained 8 bases not matched to a gene.

This chain connects TRBV30 to TRBJ2-2; D is unclear. V was clipped by 1 base and J by 1 base, with 4 bases between them. CDR3 length equals 13 residues. The germline V gene has CDR1 GTSNPN and CDR2 SVGIG (reference sequence). The CDR3 sequence: CAWSGQNTGELFF. The CDR3 coding sequence is TGTGCCTGGAGTGGACAGAACACCGGGGAGCTGTTTTTT.

This chain uses TRBV7-2 with TRBJ2-3; the D is unclear. The germline gives CDR1 SGHTA, CDR2 FQGNSA. Trimming took 1 base from V and 6 from J, leaving 8 bases between them. The CDR3 is made up of 13 amino acids. The CDR3 is CASSLGPEDTQYF. The CDR3 DNA sequence: TGTGCCAGCAGCTTAGGCCCCGAGGATACGCAGTATTTT.

This clone was seen only a few times. The V gene is TRBV9, the J gene TRBJ1-6; no reliable D call. Germline assignment: CDR1 SGDLS and CDR2 YYNGEE. The germline V and J ends were trimmed by 1 base and 7 bases, with 12 bases remaining between them. This CDR3 has 15 residues. CDR3 coding DNA: TGTGCCAGCAGCGTAACCGGGGAGGACAATTCACCCCTCCACTTT. This gives the protein CASSVTGEDNSPLHF.

V is TRBV6-1 and J is TRBJ2-3; D might be TRBD1 (5 bases). Trimming cost V 3 bases and J 4 bases, with 11 bases left between them. CDR1 is MNHNS and CDR2 is SASEGT in the germline V gene. The CDR3 sequence is 14 residues long. The CDR3: CASSEPIGADTQYF. The CDR3 DNA follows: TGTGCCAGCAGTGAGCCGATAGGGGCAGATACGCAGTATTTT.

The rearrangement links TRBV18 to TRBJ2-2; possibly TRBD1 for D (6 bases). V was clipped by 3 bases and J by 4 bases, with 15 bases between them. The CDR3 extends over 16 amino acids. CDR1 and CDR2 (germline): KGHSH, LQKENI. CDR3 sequence reads: CASSPAGARGTGELFF. For the CDR3, the DNA is TGTGCCAGCTCACCGGCAGGGGCTCGTGGCACCGGGGAGCTGTTTTTT.

V and J are TRBV7-8 and TRBJ1-3, with a weak D call TRBD1 (5 bases). The CDR3 loop spans 16 amino acids. Germline assignment: CDR1 SGHVS and CDR2 FQNEAQ. The ends were cut back, 3 bases at V and 2 bases at J, with 14 bases in the middle. The chain's CDR3 is CASSLFAGLAGNTIYF. The CDR3, as DNA: TGTGCCAGCAGCTTGTTCGCAGGGCTTGCTGGAAACACCATATATTTT.

This clone occurred a few times. V usage is TRBV2 and J usage is TRBJ1-2; 7 positions match TRBD1. Germline V gives CDR1 SNHLY, CDR2 FYNNEI. The CDR3 contains 14 residues. With V trimmed by 6 bases and J by 4 bases, 8 bases remained unmatched. The CDR3 loop reads CASRAQGSLYGYTF. The CDR3 DNA reads as TGTGCCAGCAGGGCACAGGGGTCCCTCTATGGCTACACCTTC.

The genes are TRBV5-1 and TRBJ1-2; D is unclear. The CDR3 is 15 amino acids. The V end was cut by 0 bases, the J end by 2 bases, with 11 bases between. In germline, CDR1 is SGHRS, CDR2 YFSETQ. The chain's CDR3 is CASSLGSGTNYGYTF. The CDR3 DNA follows: TGCGCCAGCAGCTTGGGTTCGGGAACCAACTATGGCTACACCTTC.

The chain employs TRBV12-3 or TRBV12-4 and TRBJ2-1; D is unclear. V was cut by 1 base and J by 9 bases, with 7 bases left in between. The CDR3 is 12 amino acids. CDR3 sequence reads: CASSLGPGEQFF. CDR3 coding DNA: TGTGCCAGCAGTTTAGGGCCTGGTGAGCAGTTCTTC.

The J gene is TRBJ1-1, the V gene TRBV12-3 or TRBV12-4; no definite D call. V gave up 4 bases and J gave up 3 bases, with 9 bases separating them. CDR3 length: 13 amino acids. In DNA, the CDR3 is TGTGCCAGCAGTTCTCTAGTGTACACTGAAGCTTTCTTT. It is translated as CASSSLVYTEAFF.

The sample holds many counts of this clone. CDR3 sequence reads: CASSYRQVGETQYF. CDR3 DNA sequence: TGTGCCAGCAGTTATCGACAGGTGGGGGAGACCCAGTACTTC. This sequence joins TRBV6-5 and TRBJ2-5, with D perhaps matching TRBD1 (6 bases). The CDR3 is made up of 14 amino acids. The V gene's germline CDR1 is MNHEY and CDR2 SVGAGI. V shed 3 bases and J shed 5 bases, with 13 bases lying between them.

The chain employs TRBV18 and TRBJ1-1; D gene uncertain. The germline V and J ends were trimmed by 3 bases and 1 base, with 9 bases remaining between them. The CDR3 is 14 amino acids. The germline V gene has CDR1 KGHSH and CDR2 LQKENI. CDR3 sequence reads: CASSPPGSNTEAFF. The CDR3 coding sequence is TGTGCCAGCTCACCCCCGGGGTCGAACACTGAAGCTTTCTTT.

This sequence joins TRBV5-1 and TRBJ2-1; possibly TRBD2 for D (5 bases). The CDR3 consists of 14 residues. V lost 0 bases to trimming and J lost 4 bases, with 8 bases between them. Germline CDR1 SGHRS, CDR2 YFSETQ. This CDR3 is CASSLGPGYNEQFF. CDR3 DNA: TGCGCCAGCAGCTTGGGACCGGGGTACAATGAGCAGTTCTTC.